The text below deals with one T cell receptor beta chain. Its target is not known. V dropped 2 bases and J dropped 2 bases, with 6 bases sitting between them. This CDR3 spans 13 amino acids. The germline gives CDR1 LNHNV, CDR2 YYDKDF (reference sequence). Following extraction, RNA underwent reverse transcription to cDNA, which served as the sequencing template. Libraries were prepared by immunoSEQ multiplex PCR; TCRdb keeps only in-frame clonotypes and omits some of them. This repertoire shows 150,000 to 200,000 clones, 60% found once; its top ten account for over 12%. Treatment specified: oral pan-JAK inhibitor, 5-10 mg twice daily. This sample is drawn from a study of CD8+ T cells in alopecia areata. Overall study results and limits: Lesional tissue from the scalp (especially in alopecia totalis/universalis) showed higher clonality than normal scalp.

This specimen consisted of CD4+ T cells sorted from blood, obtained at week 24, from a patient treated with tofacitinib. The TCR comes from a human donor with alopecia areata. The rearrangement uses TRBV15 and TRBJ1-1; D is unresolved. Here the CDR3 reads CATSRSFNTEAFF. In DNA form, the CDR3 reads TGTGCCACCAGCAGATCCTTTAACACTGAAGCTTTCTTT.